The 30 T cell receptor beta chains reported below all come from one sample, sequenced in a study of T cells in Graves' hyperthyroidism and ophthalmopathy. Amplified TCR beta CDR3 regions came from RNA transcripts. TCR CDR3 underwent first-round RT-PCR with the HTBI primer set. MiXCR, applied by TCRdb to the multiplex PCR reads, yields one record per CDR3 protein. The repertoire holds hundreds of thousands of distinct CDR3 sequences, with about 20% as singletons. Sequenced sample: blood. The receptors come from a man under 40 with Graves' ophthalmopathy.

In this sample, this clonotype turned up many times. This chain uses TRBV12-3 or TRBV12-4 with TRBJ1-5; tentatively, D is TRBD1 (5 bases). V shed 1 base and J shed 6 bases, with 7 bases lying between them. The CDR3 sequence is 13 residues long. DNA for the CDR3: TGTGCCAGCAGTTTAGGACAGCTTCAGCCCCAGCATTTT. It codes for CASSLGQLQPQHF.

This clonotype was seen a few times. A much larger clone lies a single base off, so this may be a read error. The V call is TRBV11-1, the J call TRBJ1-2; 7 bases are a match to TRBD1. Germline V gene data show CDR1 as SGHAT and CDR2 as FQDESV (reference sequence). The CDR3 totals 12 residues. The J segment lost 7 bases and the V segment lost 1 base, leaving 0 bases of the junction unmatched. The CDR3 is CASSLGQGGYTF. The CDR3 nucleotides read TGTGCCAGCAGCTTAGGACAGGGTGGCTACACCTTC.

V gene TRBV11-2 combines with J gene TRBJ2-5, with 13 bases fitting TRBD2. Germline V CDR1 and CDR2: SGHAT, FQNNGV. The CDR3 contains 15 residues. J was trimmed by 3 bases and V by 5 bases; bases with no gene match: 3. CDR3 loop: CASSLTSGGEETQYF. CDR3 DNA: TGTGCCAGCAGCCTTACTAGCGGGGGGGAAGAGACCCAGTACTTC. The full variable domain, with the rest looked up from reference TRBV11-2 and TRBJ2-5, is EAGVAQSPRYKIIEKRQSVAFWCNPISGHATLYWYQQILGQGPKLLIQFQNNGVVDDSQLPKDRFSAERLKGVDSTLKIQPAKLEDSAVYLCASSLTSGGEETQYFGPGTRLLVL.

This clonotype was recorded a few times. V usage is TRBV28 and J usage is TRBJ2-1; TRBD2 aligns across 7 bases. Germline V gene lookup returns CDR1 MDHEN and CDR2 SYDVKM. Trimming took 1 base from V and 8 from J; bases not matched to a gene: 8. The CDR3 runs 15 residues. The CDR3 is CASSLLGGGGDEQFF. The CDR3 coding sequence is TGTGCCAGCAGTTTATTGGGGGGGGGAGGGGATGAGCAGTTCTTC.

The V gene is TRBV11-3, the J gene TRBJ2-7, with D possibly called TRBD1 or TRBD2 (7 bases each). The germline V gene has CDR1 SGHNT and CDR2 YENEEA. Trimming pared 7 bases from V and 9 bases from J, leaving 16 bases between. The CDR3 spans 12 residues. The CDR3 here is CASTTRGGGQYF. The CDR3 DNA follows: TGTGCCAGCACTACCAGGGGGGGAGGGCAGTACTTC. The whole variable domain, remainder taken from reference TRBV11-3 and TRBJ2-7, is EAGVVQSPRYKIIEKKQPVAFWCNPISGHNTLYWYLQNLGQGPELLIRYENEEAVDDSQLPKDRFSAERLKGVDSTLKIQPAELGDSAVYLCASTTRGGGQYFGPGTRLTVT.

The sample holds many counts of this clonotype. The chain uses TRBV3-1 and TRBJ1-1; D is undetermined. This CDR3 has 14 amino acids. The V end lost 4 bases, the J end lost 2 bases, and 11 bases lay between the germline ends. Germline CDR1 is LGHDT and CDR2 is YNNKEL (reference sequence). The CDR3 spells CASSRTTSNTEAFF. The DNA of the CDR3 is TGTGCCAGCAGCCGAACGACATCTAACACTGAAGCTTTCTTT. The whole variable domain, filled in from reference TRBV3-1 and TRBJ1-1, reads DTAVSQTPKYLVTQMGNDKSIKCEQNLGHDTMYWYKQDSKKFLKIMFSYNNKELIINETVPNRFSPKSPDKAHLNLHINSLELGDSAVYFCASSRTTSNTEAFFGQGTRLTVV.

The chain employs TRBV5-6 and TRBJ2-5; no firm D call. The CDR3 runs 13 residues. CDR1 SGHDT and CDR2 YYEEEE come from the germline V gene. V gave up 1 base and J gave up 4 bases, with 8 bases separating them. CDR3 sequence: CASSLNRRETQYF. CDR3 sequence (DNA): TGTGCCAGCAGCTTGAATAGGCGAGAGACCCAGTACTTC. The entire variable domain, with the rest obtained from reference TRBV5-6 and TRBJ2-5, is as follows: DAGVTQSPTHLIKTRGQQVTLRCSPKSGHDTVSWYQQALGQGPQFIFQYYEEEERQRGNFPDRFSGHQFPNYSSELNVNALLLGDSALYLCASSLNRRETQYFGPGTRLLVL.

This clonotype was counted many times. This chain links TRBV6-1 with TRBJ1-1; no reliable D call. The germline V gene has CDR1 MNHNS and CDR2 SASEGT. The CDR3 contains 12 residues. V was pared by 6 bases and J by 11 bases, with 16 bases between. CDR3 nucleotide sequence: TGTGCCAGCAGCCCCCCGGGTCTTGGGGCTTTCTTT. Amino acids: CASSPPGLGAFF.

This clonotype was seen repeatedly, ten times or more. DNA of the CDR3: TGTGCCAGCAGCCCCGACAGGGGAGGCTACACCTTC. It codes for CASSPDRGGYTF. The chain uses TRBV28 and TRBJ1-2; 8 positions agree with TRBD1. Germline CDR1 MDHEN, CDR2 SYDVKM. J was trimmed by 8 bases and V by 6 bases; bases with no gene match: 5. The CDR3 totals 12 residues.

The V and J genes are TRBV3-1 and TRBJ2-1; 7 positions match TRBD2. The germline gives CDR1 LGHDT, CDR2 YNNKEL (reference sequence). J gave up 9 bases and V 6 bases, and 8 bases lay outside the gene matches. CDR3 length equals 13 residues. CDR3 amino acids: CASSGKGGGEQFF. The CDR3 DNA sequence: TGTGCCAGCAGTGGTAAGGGCGGGGGTGAGCAGTTCTTC.

A few counts support this clonotype. CDR3 nucleotide sequence: TGTGCCAGCAGCGCCGGGGACACCTCAACTAATGAAAAACTGTTTTTT. Its protein product is CASSAGDTSTNEKLFF. The chain combines TRBV9 with TRBJ1-4, with D possibly TRBD1 on 6 matching bases. CDR1 and CDR2 from the germline V gene are SGDLS and YYNGEE. The CDR3 runs to 16 residues. Trimming left V 3 bases short and J 0 bases short, with 12 bases between.

This chain connects TRBV19 to TRBJ2-7, with 7 nucleotides matching TRBD1. Germline V CDR1 and CDR2: LNHDA, SQIVND (reference sequence). Trimming removed 4 bases from V and 0 bases from J; junction bases left unmatched: 6. The CDR3 sequence is 15 residues long. DNA of the CDR3: TGTGCCAGTAGTAGAACAGGGGTGAGCTCCTACGAGCAGTACTTC. The encoded protein is CASSRTGVSSYEQYF.

There are a few counts of this clonotype. The chain carries TRBV10-2 and TRBJ1-1; unclear D gene. This CDR3 contains 13 residues. V was clipped by 7 bases and J by 3 bases, with 12 bases between them. Germline assignment: CDR1 WSHSY and CDR2 SAAADI. The CDR3 is CASTLGKYTEAFF. In DNA form, the CDR3 reads TGCGCCAGCACCCTCGGGAAGTACACTGAAGCTTTCTTT.

As regards this clonotype: One base away lies a much larger clone, so this may be a sequencing read error. V gene TRBV20-1 combines with J gene TRBJ2-1; TRBD1 matches at 12 bases. Near its end, the DNA agrees better with TRBJ2-7, so the J call may be wrong. The CDR3 totals 17 residues. The germline CDR1 and CDR2 sequences are DFQATT and SNEGSKA (reference sequence). The CDR3 region is CSAAPGTGGRSYNEQYF. The CDR3 coding sequence is TGCAGTGCTGCGCCCGGGACAGGGGGCCGGTCCTACAATGAGCAGTACTTC.

V usage is TRBV19 and J usage is TRBJ2-4; D gene unclear. Trimming left V 3 bases short and J 3 bases short, with 9 bases between. CDR3 length: 14 amino acids. CDR1 and CDR2 (germline): LNHDA, SQIVND (reference sequence). The CDR3 loop reads CASSMAAVKNIQYF. The CDR3 nucleotides are TGTGCCAGTAGTATGGCGGCGGTCAAAAACATTCAGTACTTC.

Concerning this clonotype itself: This may stem from a read error, because a much larger clone lies one nucleotide away. The chain links TRBV7-6 to TRBJ2-7; TRBD1 is a possible D gene (6 bases). The better agreement between TRBJ2-1 and the DNA end casts doubt on the J call. Germline assignment: CDR1 SGHVS and CDR2 FNYEAQ. The CDR3 loop spans 13 amino acids. This CDR3 is CASSGGQPYEQFF. The CDR3 DNA follows: TGTGCCAGCAGCGGAGGACAGCCCTACGAGCAGTTCTTC.

This clonotype was observed a few times. V is TRBV20-1 and J is TRBJ2-3; 8 bases are shared with TRBD1. The CDR3 runs to 15 residues. Trimming took 0 bases from V and 3 from J; bases not matched to a gene: 5. CDR1 and CDR2 (germline): DFQATT, SNEGSKA (reference sequence). The CDR3 region is CSARDLGQGTDTQYF. The CDR3 DNA reads TGCAGTGCTAGAGATCTTGGACAGGGTACAGATACGCAGTATTTT.

The chain couples TRBV11-1 to TRBJ2-1; D possibly corresponds to TRBD1 (6 bases). Trimming took off 7 bases at V and 0 bases at J, with 13 bases between the two ends. CDR1 is SGHAT and CDR2 is FQDESV in the germline V gene (reference sequence). This CDR3 is 15 amino acids long. The CDR3 DNA sequence: TGTGCCAGCACAGGCAAGGACAGCTCCTACAATGAGCAGTTCTTC. This sequence encodes CASTGKDSSYNEQFF.

Here the CDR3 reads CASSPGITNEQFF. The DNA for the CDR3 is TGTGCCAGCAGCCCCGGGATTACGAATGAGCAGTTCTTC. This sequence joins TRBV5-6 and TRBJ2-1, with a tentative D call TRBD2 (5 bases). The CDR3 loop spans 13 amino acids. Germline-derived CDR1 and CDR2 are SGHDT and YYEEEE. Trimming removed 4 bases from V and 7 bases from J, with 12 bases in between.

J is TRBJ2-1 and V is TRBV19; D might be TRBD2 (6 bases). V lost 8 bases, J lost 2 bases, and 16 bases lay in between. CDR3 length: 15 amino acids. Germline CDR1 is LNHDA and CDR2 is SQIVND (reference sequence). Here the CDR3 reads CASGGLYGTYNEQFF. As DNA, the CDR3 is TGTGCCAGTGGGGGACTTTACGGGACCTACAATGAGCAGTTCTTC.

This clonotype was counted a few times. The V gene is TRBV9, the J gene TRBJ2-7, with D perhaps matching TRBD1 (6 bases). The V gene's germline CDR1 is SGDLS and CDR2 YYNGEE. There are 15 residues in the CDR3. V was trimmed by 3 bases and J by 1 base, leaving 14 bases between them. Written as DNA, the CDR3 is TGTGCCAGCAGCGCCGAAGGGACACCTTCCTACGAGCAGTACTTC. The encoded protein is CASSAEGTPSYEQYF.

V gene TRBV29-1 combines with J gene TRBJ2-7, with 9 positions matching TRBD1. Germline assignment: CDR1 SQVTM and CDR2 ANQGSEA. The CDR3 runs 14 residues. V gave up 7 bases and J gave up 2 bases; unmatched junction bases: 9. The CDR3 sequence is CSGMTGGSAYEQYF. The CDR3 coding sequence is TGCAGCGGAATGACAGGGGGTAGCGCCTACGAGCAGTACTTC.

The V and J genes are TRBV18 and TRBJ2-1; D tentatively reads TRBD1 or TRBD2 (5 bases each). The V end was cut by 4 bases, the J end by 0 bases, with 10 bases between. Germline-derived CDR1 and CDR2 are KGHSH and LQKENI. This CDR3 region has 15 residues. The chain's CDR3 is CASSHRDRSYNEQFF. The CDR3 bases are TGTGCCAGCTCACACCGGGACCGCTCCTACAATGAGCAGTTCTTC.

This rearrangement joins TRBV6-1 to TRBJ1-4; a weak D match, TRBD1 (5 bases). Germline CDR1 reads MNHNS; CDR2 reads SASEGT. Trimming took 10 bases from V and 0 from J, leaving 15 bases between them. The CDR3 has 15 residues. CDR3 loop: CATIHGGATNEKLFF. CDR3 coding DNA: TGTGCCACCATACACGGGGGAGCAACTAATGAAAAACTGTTTTTT.

This clonotype occurred a few times. The chain employs TRBV9 and TRBJ1-1; D is ambiguous. Trimming removed 3 bases at V and 0 bases at J, with 6 bases between. Germline V gene data show CDR1 as SGDLS and CDR2 as YYNGEE. This CDR3 has 13 residues. DNA of the CDR3: TGTGCCAGCAGCGATGATATGAACACTGAAGCTTTCTTT. Its translation is CASSDDMNTEAFF.

This clonotype has just a few counts. The chain employs TRBV6-1 and TRBJ2-3, with D possibly called TRBD1 or TRBD2 (7 bases each). V was trimmed by 8 bases and J by 7 bases, leaving 16 bases between them. The CDR3 runs to 13 residues. Germline CDR1 is MNHNS and CDR2 is SASEGT. CDR3 loop: CASGGDSGYTQYF. The CDR3 DNA follows: TGTGCCAGCGGGGGGGACAGCGGGTATACGCAGTATTTT.

V and J are TRBV14 and TRBJ2-7; 7 nucleotides match TRBD2. This CDR3 has 15 amino acids. Trimming at V came to 0 bases and at J to 6 bases, leaving 8 bases not matched to a gene. From germline, CDR1 is SGHDN and CDR2 FVKESK. Written as DNA, the CDR3 is TGTGCCAGCAGCCAAGATGGGGCGGGAGCGCGCGAGCAGTACTTC. Translated, it gives CASSQDGAGAREQYF.

The chain links TRBV2 to TRBJ1-1; 12 nucleotides align to TRBD1. The CDR3 is 15 residues long. V shed 7 bases, J shed 4 bases, and the junction held 7 bases outside the gene matches. Germline assignment: CDR1 SNHLY and CDR2 FYNNEI. DNA of the CDR3: TGTGCCAGCAAGACCGGGACAGGGGGCTTCACTGAAGCTTTCTTT. It yields the protein CASKTGTGGFTEAFF.

The chain is built from TRBV3-1 and TRBJ2-1; 7 nucleotides agree with TRBD1. The CDR3 totals 17 residues. Germline-derived CDR1 and CDR2 are LGHDT and YNNKEL (reference sequence). Germline trimming cut 1 base from V and 4 bases from J; bases unmatched to any gene: 10. CDR3 nucleotides: TGTGCCAGCAGCCAAGGCCCCGGGACAGATCGGTACAATGAGCAGTTCTTC. It is translated as CASSQGPGTDRYNEQFF.

A note on this clonotype: A read error may be the cause here, since a much bigger clone is one base away. V usage is TRBV11-2 and J usage is TRBJ1-1; D is unresolved. The CDR3 runs to 12 residues. Germline loops: CDR1 SGHAT, CDR2 FQNNGV. In nucleotides, the CDR3 is TGTGCCAGCAGCTTAGGGGTTGGTGAAACTTTCTTT. The encoded protein is CASSLGVGETFF.